Shown below are 27 T cell receptor beta chains from a single sample sequenced in a study of persistence of HIV-infected CD4 T cells. This was the immunoSEQ version 4 assay in survey mode. Measured with immunoSEQ multiplex PCR; TCRdb has only the in-frame clones, and not every one. The sample contains about 47,000 clones, approximately 91% of which appear only once. Cells were stimulated nonspecifically with anti-CD3/anti-CD28 magnetic beads. CD4+ T cells upregulating both CD40 ligand and CD69 were sorted as responding cells. These receptors have no identified antigens. The source material was CD4+ T cells sorted from PBMCs after roughly 18-hour stimulation, sampled from a patient who received antiretroviral therapy. Receptors originate from an adult man with HIV who was CMV-seropositive.

This chain joins TRBV10-1 and TRBJ1-6; D remains ambiguous. The CDR3 loop spans 13 amino acids. In germline, CDR1 is WNHNN, CDR2 SYGVQD (reference sequence). Trimming took off 8 bases at V and 0 bases at J, with 5 bases between the two ends. CDR3 in amino acids: CASSSSYNSPLHF. In nucleotides, the CDR3 is TGCGCCAGCTCGAGCTCCTATAATTCACCCCTCCACTTT.

The genes are TRBV18 and TRBJ2-3, with a possible D match to TRBD2 (6 bases). This CDR3 spans 16 amino acids. Trimming took off 4 bases at V and 2 bases at J, with 16 bases between the two ends. Germline V gene data show CDR1 as KGHSH and CDR2 as LQKENI. The CDR3 coding sequence is TGTGCCAGCTCACAACACGGAGGGGCCATCACAGATACGCAGTATTTT. It is translated as CASSQHGGAITDTQYF.

V and J are TRBV29-1 and TRBJ2-2; D is uncertain. Germline CDR1 reads SQVTM; CDR2 reads ANQGSEA. This CDR3 region has 12 residues. The germline V and J ends were trimmed by 5 bases and 2 bases, with 6 bases remaining between them. The CDR3 DNA sequence: TGCAGCGTTCGGCCAAACACCGGGGAGCTGTTTTTT. This translates into CSVRPNTGELFF.

The CDR3 coding sequence is TGTGCCAGCAAGGCCGGGTCCCTACGTCTAGATACGCAGTATTTT. This codes for CASKAGSLRLDTQYF. This sequence joins TRBV6-5 and TRBJ2-3; D remains ambiguous. The ends were cut back, 7 bases at V and 5 bases at J, with 19 bases in the middle. CDR1 is MNHEY, CDR2 SVGAGI, per germline. CDR3 length equals 15 residues.

The table lists this clone with a count of one. The chain carries TRBV7-9 and TRBJ1-2, with D unresolved. V lost 2 bases, J lost 8 bases, and 18 bases lay in between. This CDR3 region has 15 residues. CDR1 SEHNR and CDR2 FQNEAQ come from the germline V gene (reference sequence). The CDR3 DNA sequence: TGTGCCAGCAGCTTACATCTGGACGAAGTGGGAGGCTACACCTTC. Amino acid sequence: CASSLHLDEVGGYTF.

V usage is TRBV24-1 and J usage is TRBJ2-3, with D perhaps TRBD2 (6 bases). The length of the CDR3 is 16 residues. The germline CDR1 and CDR2 sequences are KGHDR and SFDVKD. With 5 bases removed from V and 0 bases from J, the gap between germline ends came to 14 bases. This CDR3 is CATSGPGLLSTDTQYF. In nucleotides, the CDR3 is TGTGCCACCAGTGGCCCGGGACTCCTTAGCACAGATACGCAGTATTTT.

This rearrangement joins TRBV3-1 (or the pseudogene TRBV3-2) to TRBJ1-2, with D unresolved. V lost 1 base and J lost 0, with 6 bases in between. Germline V gives CDR1 LGHDT, CDR2 YNNKEL (reference sequence). The CDR3 covers 14 residues. CDR3 protein: CASSQGGSNYGYTF. The CDR3 nucleotides are TGTGCCAGCAGCCAAGGGGGATCTAACTATGGCTACACCTTC.

This chain joins TRBV5-1 and TRBJ2-3, with no clear D. V lost 4 bases to trimming and J lost 6 bases, with 18 bases between them. CDR3 size: 15 residues. The germline gives CDR1 SGHRS, CDR2 YFSETQ. The CDR3 loop is CASSLRVGSQDTQYF. The CDR3 DNA reads TGCGCCAGCAGCCTACGCGTGGGCAGTCAGGATACGCAGTATTTT.

CDR3 bases: TGTGCCAGCAGCGCGGGACTCTATGGCTACACCTTC. It is translated as CASSAGLYGYTF. The rearrangement links TRBV6-5 to TRBJ1-2; a weak D match, TRBD1 (5 bases). Germline CDR1 is MNHEY and CDR2 is SVGAGI. Trimming left V 6 bases short and J 4 bases short, with 9 bases between. This CDR3 contains 12 residues.

Turning to this clone: Other DNA variants within this sample encode the same CDR3. V is TRBV5-1 and J is TRBJ1-5; D call uncertain. V shed 4 bases and J shed 0 bases, with 5 bases lying between them. Germline lookup yields CDR1 SGHRS and CDR2 YFSETQ. The CDR3 contains 13 residues. CDR3 coding DNA: TGCGCCAGCAGCCGGGATAGCAATCAGCCCCAGCATTTT. It is translated as CASSRDSNQPQHF.

The chain uses TRBV10-3 and TRBJ1-1, with 9 positions matching TRBD1. Germline loops: CDR1 ENHRY, CDR2 SYGVKD. The CDR3 loop spans 15 amino acids. Trimming took 5 bases from V and 4 from J; bases not matched to a gene: 8. The CDR3 DNA is TGTGCCATCAGTTTACAAGGACAGGGGAGCACTGAAGCTTTCTTT. Protein: CAISLQGQGSTEAFF.

The chain recombines TRBV5-8 with TRBJ1-2, with D perhaps matching TRBD1 (6 bases). This CDR3 is 15 amino acids long. V was cut by 0 bases and J by 4 bases, with 13 bases left in between. The germline V gene has CDR1 SGHTS and CDR2 YDEGEE. The CDR3 loop reads CASSLVPGASYGYTF. As DNA, the CDR3 is TGTGCCAGCAGCTTGGTCCCAGGGGCCAGCTATGGCTACACCTTC.

The chain joins TRBV28 to TRBJ2-1; D is tentatively TRBD1 or TRBD2 (6 bases each). V lost 5 bases and J 4 bases, leaving 9 bases between the germline ends. CDR3 length: 13 residues. Germline V lookup: CDR1 MDHEN, CDR2 SYDVKM. The chain's CDR3 is CASSVGGYNEQFF. CDR3 nucleotide sequence: TGTGCCAGCAGTGTAGGGGGGTACAATGAGCAGTTCTTC.

The chain is built from TRBV29-1 and TRBJ2-3, with no clear D. The CDR3 consists of 13 residues. V was shortened by 5 bases and J by 0 bases, with 9 bases between the two germline ends. Germline V gene data show CDR1 as SQVTM and CDR2 as ANQGSEA. This chain's CDR3 is CSVSPSSTDTQYF. CDR3 sequence (DNA): TGCAGCGTTAGCCCCTCTAGCACAGATACGCAGTATTTT.

The rearrangement uses TRBV27 and TRBJ2-7; TRBD2 agrees at 14 bases. V was clipped by 5 bases and J by 5 bases; unmatched bases: 8. The length of the CDR3 is 16 residues. Germline V lookup: CDR1 MNHEY, CDR2 SMNVEV (reference sequence). The CDR3 DNA is TGTGCCAGCAGTCACCGAAGACTAGCGGGGGGGGACGAGCAGTACTTC. Protein: CASSHRRLAGGDEQYF.

The V gene is TRBV12-3 or TRBV12-4, the J gene TRBJ2-2, with D possibly called TRBD1 or TRBD2 (6 bases each). Trimming stripped 6 bases from V and 11 bases from J, with 16 bases between. The CDR3 is made up of 13 amino acids. The CDR3 sequence is CASSGGLGGELFF. The DNA of the CDR3 is TGTGCCAGCAGCGGAGGACTCGGGGGCGAGCTGTTTTTT.

The gene calls are TRBV28 and TRBJ1-2; D gene unclear. Germline V lookup: CDR1 MDHEN, CDR2 SYDVKM. There are 13 residues in the CDR3. Trimming pared 2 bases from V and 6 bases from J, leaving 10 bases between. The CDR3 DNA sequence: TGTGCCAGCAGTTTAGCCGGGCTTAATGGCTACACCTTC. Its translation: CASSLAGLNGYTF.

The chain employs TRBV9 and TRBJ2-7; D may be TRBD1 or TRBD2 (5 bases each). V dropped 6 bases and J dropped 0 bases, with 13 bases sitting between them. The germline V gene has CDR1 SGDLS and CDR2 YYNGEE. The CDR3 covers 14 residues. This chain's CDR3 is CASNAGTDSYEQYF. The CDR3, as DNA: TGTGCCAGCAACGCCGGGACGGACTCCTACGAGCAGTACTTC.

In its sample, this clone was seen a few times. The genes are TRBV6-5 and TRBJ1-2; TRBD1 agrees at 8 bases. Per germline, CDR1 MNHEY and CDR2 SVGAGI. V gave up 2 bases and J gave up 4 bases; unmatched junction bases: 6. The length of the CDR3 is 15 residues. CDR3 nucleotide sequence: TGTGCCAGCAGTTACACCCGGACAGGGTCCTATGGCTACACCTTC. The encoded protein is CASSYTRTGSYGYTF.

The chain uses TRBV18 and TRBJ2-2; D is unresolved. This CDR3 spans 16 amino acids. CDR1 is KGHSH and CDR2 is LQKENI in the germline V gene. V was shortened by 1 base and J by 1 base, with 10 bases between the two germline ends. The CDR3 DNA reads TGTGCCAGCTCACCACTCTTACACGTGAACACCGGGGAGCTGTTTTTT. Protein product: CASSPLLHVNTGELFF.

The chain is built from TRBV7-2 and TRBJ2-1, with D tentatively TRBD1 (6 bases). This CDR3 is built from 13 residues. Per the germline V gene, CDR1 is SGHTA and CDR2 is FQGNSA. Trimming pared 2 bases from V and 10 bases from J, leaving 12 bases between. This CDR3 reads CASSLPPQGEQFF. CDR3 in DNA: TGTGCCAGCAGCTTACCCCCCCAGGGGGAGCAGTTCTTC.

This clone was observed once. The chain is built from TRBV10-2 and TRBJ2-1; the D gene is possibly TRBD1 (6 bases). Germline values: CDR1 WSHSY, CDR2 SAAADI. The CDR3 is made up of 14 amino acids. The V and J ends lost 8 bases and 4 bases respectively, with 15 bases between them. The DNA of the CDR3 is TGCGCCAGCGGAACCGGGACAACTTACAATGAGCAGTTCTTC. It translates to CASGTGTTYNEQFF.

The CDR3 region is CASSLGGPTDTQYF. In nucleotides, the CDR3 is TGTGCCAGCAGCTTGGGGGGACCCACAGATACGCAGTATTTT. The chain carries TRBV7-2 and TRBJ2-3; tentative D call: TRBD2 (6 bases). Germline V gene sequence: CDR1 SGHTA, CDR2 FQGNSA. V was cut by 3 bases and J by 2 bases, with 9 bases left in between. The CDR3 has 14 residues.

This clone was detected only once. This sequence joins TRBV7-2 and TRBJ2-6; D gene uncertain. CDR3 length: 13 amino acids. Deletions cut 4 bases from V and 5 bases from J, with 6 bases between. Germline V gene lookup returns CDR1 SGHTA and CDR2 FQGNSA. The CDR3 nucleotides are TGTGCCAGCAGCTCCCCCCGGGCCAACGTCCTGACTTTC. It codes for CASSSPRANVLTF.

The J gene is TRBJ2-7, the V gene TRBV28; the match to TRBD2 covers 14 bases. Germline trimming cut 6 bases from V and 4 bases from J; bases unmatched to any gene: 20. Germline V gives CDR1 MDHEN, CDR2 SYDVKM. The CDR3 covers 20 residues. CDR3 protein: CASSDLPVGLAGGRPYEQYF. Written as DNA, the CDR3 is TGTGCCAGCAGCGACTTGCCAGTTGGACTAGCGGGGGGCCGCCCGTACGAGCAGTACTTC. Full variable domain (remainder filled in from reference TRBV28 and TRBJ2-7): DVKVTQSSRYLVKRTGEKVFLECVQDMDHENMFWYRQDPGLGLRLIYFSYDVKMKEKGDIPEGYSVSREKKERFSLILESASTNQTSMYLCASSDLPVGLAGGRPYEQYFGPGTRLTVT.

The chain has TRBV6-5 and TRBJ1-4, with a weak D call TRBD1 (6 bases). The CDR3 totals 13 residues. CDR1 and CDR2 (germline): MNHEY, SVGAGI. V dropped 6 bases and J dropped 8 bases, with 13 bases sitting between them. Written as DNA, the CDR3 is TGTGCCAGCAGCCGGGGGGCCCGGGAAAAACTGTTTTTT. Translation gives CASSRGAREKLFF.

This chain connects TRBV7-2 to TRBJ2-4; no reliable D call. The CDR3 length is 15 residues. CDR1 is SGHTA, CDR2 FQGNSA, per germline. The V end was cut by 1 base, the J end by 7 bases, with 14 bases between. DNA for the CDR3: TGTGCCAGCAGCTTAGGCGTGGGGTTGGGGAACATTCAGTACTTC. It is translated as CASSLGVGLGNIQYF.